These 16 T cell receptor beta chains originate from one sample sequenced in a study of blood T cells in healthy people across ages. Then a second PCR, running roughly 6 to 12 cycles, was carried out with a sample-barcoded 5' primer and a J-beta primer mix. Each CDR3 protein gets one entry after TCRdb re-called the 5' RACE reads with MiXCR. The sample consists of roughly 500,000 distinct CDR3 sequences, 27% of them appearing once. The sample consisted of blood. Every receptor here comes from a woman between 65 and 79 years old in good health.

This clonotype was seen a handful of times. The CDR3 ends on some other residue instead of the conserved phenylalanine or tryptophan, so this is likely a read error. The CDR3 protein is CASSQGPLEQYV. The CDR3 region has the DNA TGTGCCAGCAGCCAGGGTCCCTTGGAGCAGTACGTC. V usage is TRBV12-3 or TRBV12-4 and J usage is TRBJ2-5, with D tentatively TRBD1 (5 bases). This CDR3 region has 12 residues. V lost 6 bases and J lost 11, with 16 bases in between.

This clonotype was found a few times. This sequence joins TRBV7-2 and TRBJ1-5; 8 bases align to TRBD1. This CDR3 is built from 15 residues. Germline V lookup: CDR1 SGHTA, CDR2 FQGNSA. V gave up 2 bases and J gave up 6 bases; unmatched junction bases: 6. This CDR3 reads CASSLILQGGQPQHF. The CDR3 coding sequence is TGTGCCAGCAGCTTAATCCTACAGGGGGGTCAGCCCCAGCATTTT.

This clonotype has just a few counts. The V call is TRBV20-1, the J call TRBJ1-5, with a weak D call TRBD1 (6 bases). Germline values: CDR1 DFQATT, CDR2 SNEGSKA (reference sequence). Trimming took 4 bases from V and 2 from J, leaving 12 bases between them. The CDR3 extends over 14 amino acids. CDR3 loop: CSATGGAGNQPQHF. Here the CDR3 DNA reads TGCAGTGCTACCGGGGGCGCGGGCAATCAGCCCCAGCATTTT.

This clonotype was picked up a small number of times. The rearrangement uses TRBV29-1 and TRBJ1-4; TRBD1 matches 7 bases. Germline values: CDR1 SQVTM, CDR2 ANQGSEA. Trimming took 3 bases from V and 3 from J; bases not matched to a gene: 4. CDR3 length: 14 residues. The CDR3 coding sequence is TGCAGCGTTGACCAGACAGGGTCTAATGAAAAACTGTTTTTT. Its translation: CSVDQTGSNEKLFF.

This clonotype has more than one count but fewer than ten. Here the CDR3 reads CASSLVLSNEQFF. The CDR3 nucleotides are TGTGCCAGCAGCTTAGTATTGAGTAATGAGCAGTTCTTC. The rearrangement joins TRBV7-2 to TRBJ2-5; D not resolved. The assigned J gene may be wrong: the sequence end matches TRBJ2-1 better. The length of the CDR3 is 13 residues. In germline, CDR1 is SGHTA, CDR2 FQGNSA.

This chain uses TRBV6-6 with TRBJ1-5; TRBD1 aligns across 9 bases. CDR1 MNHNY and CDR2 SVGAGI come from the germline V gene (reference sequence). This CDR3 is 16 amino acids long. Losses at the gene ends were 0 bases for V and 6 bases for J; bases not matched to a gene: 6. The CDR3 nucleotides read TGTGCCAGCAGTTACTCTGGGACAGGGCTTCTTCAGCCCCAGCATTTT. This encodes CASSYSGTGLLQPQHF.

Only a few counts were recorded for this clonotype. The junction shows a germline mismatch at one end, possibly a read error. This rearrangement joins TRBV5-1 to TRBJ1-1, with a tentative D call TRBD1 (5 bases). The CDR3 runs 15 residues. Germline V lookup: CDR1 SGHRS, CDR2 YFSETQ. CDR3 in DNA: TGCGCCATCAGCTTGGACGGGGGGGGAAACACTGAAGCTTTCTTT. Protein: CAISLDGGGNTEAFF.

The chain is built from TRBV4-3 and TRBJ2-7, with D perhaps TRBD1 (5 bases). Germline V gene sequence: CDR1 LGHNA, CDR2 YSLEER. V was cut by 1 base and J by 1 base, with 11 bases left in between. The CDR3 is 15 residues long. CDR3 bases: TGCGCCAGCAGCCAAGCGGTGGCAGGGTCCTACGAGCAGTACTTC. This translates into CASSQAVAGSYEQYF.

The chain has TRBV4-3 and TRBJ1-6; D is perhaps TRBD1 (5 bases). CDR1 is LGHNA, CDR2 YSLEER, per germline. The CDR3 totals 14 residues. Trimming took off 1 base at V and 8 bases at J, with 9 bases between the two ends. CDR3 loop: CASSQGQLDSPLHF. For the CDR3, the DNA is TGCGCCAGCAGCCAAGGACAGTTGGATTCACCCCTCCACTTT.

In this sample, this clonotype turned up once. The chain is built from TRBV9 and TRBJ2-1, with 9 positions matching TRBD2. The CDR3 sequence is 15 residues long. Germline CDR1 SGDLS, CDR2 YYNGEE. The V and J ends lost 3 bases and 9 bases, in that order; junction bases with no gene match: 10. The CDR3 DNA reads TGTGCCAGCAGCGCTTCCGGGACTAGCCTTGTTGAGCAGTTCTTC. Translating gives CASSASGTSLVEQFF.

The chain carries TRBV11-2 and TRBJ2-5, with 10 bases lining up with TRBD2. Germline values: CDR1 SGHAT, CDR2 FQNNGV. J was trimmed by 5 bases and V by 5 bases; bases with no gene match: 5. The CDR3 totals 14 residues. CDR3 region: CASSPGLARETQYF. CDR3 bases: TGTGCCAGCAGCCCGGGACTAGCGAGGGAGACCCAGTACTTC. Using reference TRBV11-2 and TRBJ2-5 for the parts outside the CDR3, the full variable domain is EAGVAQSPRYKIIEKRQSVAFWCNPISGHATLYWYQQILGQGPKLLIQFQNNGVVDDSQLPKDRFSAERLKGVDSTLKIQPAKLEDSAVYLCASSPGLARETQYFGPGTRLLVL.

The gene calls are TRBV9 and TRBJ2-3; the match to TRBD2 covers 10 bases. Per germline, CDR1 SGDLS and CDR2 YYNGEE. The ends lost 0 bases at V and 6 bases at J; junction bases unmatched: 4. The CDR3 covers 15 residues. The CDR3 DNA follows: TGTGCCAGCAGCGTAGTAGCGGGGGGATCGGATACGCAGTATTTT. Amino acids: CASSVVAGGSDTQYF.

The genes are TRBV6-2 or TRBV6-3 and TRBJ2-1, with unresolved D. TRBJ2-7 matches the DNA end more closely, so the J call is doubtful. The germline CDR1 and CDR2 sequences are MNHEY and SVGEGT. The CDR3 extends over 13 amino acids. The CDR3 protein is CASVDAWPYEQYF. The CDR3 nucleotides are TGTGCCAGCGTCGACGCATGGCCCTACGAGCAGTACTTC.

The table lists this clonotype with a few counts. The V call is TRBV7-9, the J call TRBJ2-2; either TRBD1 or TRBD2 may fit D (5 bases each). This CDR3 region has 14 residues. The V gene's germline CDR1 is SEHNR and CDR2 FQNEAQ (reference sequence). Trimming shortened V by 2 bases and J by 9 bases, and 13 bases separated the two germline ends. In nucleotides, the CDR3 is TGTGCCAGCAGCTTATGGGGCCGGAGGAGGGAGCTGTTTTTT. This sequence encodes CASSLWGRRRELFF. Filled out from reference TRBV7-9 and TRBJ2-2, the complete variable domain reads DTGVSQNPRHKITKRGQNVTFRCDPISEHNRLYWYRQTLGQGPEFLTYFQNEAQLEKSRLLSDRFSAERPKGSFSTLEIQRTEQGDSAMYLCASSLWGRRRELFFGEGSRLTVL.

This clonotype has a handful of counts. The chain links TRBV7-9 to TRBJ2-2, with D perhaps matching TRBD1 or TRBD2 (5 bases each). Looked up from germline, CDR1 is SEHNR and CDR2 is FQNEAQ (reference sequence). Trimming removed 8 bases from V and 5 bases from J, with 21 bases in between. The CDR3 totals 16 residues. The CDR3 coding sequence is TGTGCCAGCCTCCTTTTGGGGCCCCGAGGGACCGGGGAGCTGTTTTTT. Translated: CASLLLGPRGTGELFF.

CDR3 in amino acids: CSAGTAKETQYF. DNA of the CDR3: TGCAGTGCTGGGACAGCAAAAGAGACCCAGTACTTC. V usage is TRBV20-1 and J usage is TRBJ2-5; 7 nucleotides match TRBD1. Germline CDR1 and CDR2: DFQATT and SNEGSKA (reference sequence). The J segment lost 3 bases and the V segment lost 5 bases, leaving 3 bases of the junction unmatched. The CDR3 has 12 residues.